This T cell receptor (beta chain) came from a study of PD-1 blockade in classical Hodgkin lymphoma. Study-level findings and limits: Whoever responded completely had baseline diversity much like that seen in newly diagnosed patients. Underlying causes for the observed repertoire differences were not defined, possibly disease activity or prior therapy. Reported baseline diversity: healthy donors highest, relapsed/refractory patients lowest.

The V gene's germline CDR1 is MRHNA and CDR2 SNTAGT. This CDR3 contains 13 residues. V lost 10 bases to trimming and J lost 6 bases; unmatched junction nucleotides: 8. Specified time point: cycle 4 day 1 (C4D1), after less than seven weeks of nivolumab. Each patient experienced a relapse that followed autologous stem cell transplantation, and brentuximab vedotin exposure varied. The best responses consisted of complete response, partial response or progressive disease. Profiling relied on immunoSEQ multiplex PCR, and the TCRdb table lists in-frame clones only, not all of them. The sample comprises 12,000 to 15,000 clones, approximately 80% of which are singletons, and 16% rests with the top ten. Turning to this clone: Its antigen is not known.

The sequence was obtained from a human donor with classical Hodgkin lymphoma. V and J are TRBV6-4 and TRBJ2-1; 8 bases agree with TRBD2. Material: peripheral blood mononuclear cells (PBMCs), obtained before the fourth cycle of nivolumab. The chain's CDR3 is CATPSGFRNEQFF. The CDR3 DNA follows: TGTGCCACCCCTAGCGGGTTTCGCAATGAGCAGTTCTTC.